This T cell receptor beta chain was recorded in a study of regulatory T cells in long-lasting Graves disease. Time point of the sample: newly diagnosed GD, antithyroid drugs for less than 3 months. The TCR library used RNA extracted from PBMCs. With iRepertoire HTBI primers and Arm-PCR of CDR3 regions, TCR beta libraries were built. TCRdb fed the multiplex PCR reads into MiXCR, producing one record per CDR3 protein. The repertoire consists of approximately 400,000 distinct CDR3 sequences, with 14% to 15% occurring once and the leading ten covering over 15%. CDR3 length: 18 amino acids. CDR1 SGHRS and CDR2 YFSETQ come from the germline V gene. V shed 0 bases, J shed 7 bases, and the junction held 14 bases outside the gene matches. Another study also made use of these data, one on T cells in Graves' hyperthyroidism and ophthalmopathy.

The specimen comprised peripheral blood mononuclear cells (PBMCs), sampled at new diagnosis, from a patient treated with antithyroid drugs. J is TRBJ1-2 and V is TRBV5-1; the match to TRBD1 covers 11 bases. The receptor was isolated from a woman in her thirties with Graves disease. CDR3 nucleotides: TGCGCCAGCAGCTTGGCCCTTACCGGGACAGGGGGTCGCGGTGGCTACACCTTC. Its translation: CASSLALTGTGGRGGYTF.